These 6 T cell receptor beta chains originate from one sample sequenced in a study of T cell clonality in common variable immunodeficiency. This table comes from immunoSEQ multiplex PCR, and its TCRdb copy is limited to in-frame clones, with some not included. The record shows roughly 70,000 clones for this sample, with no singletons present. Sequenced sample: peripheral blood mononuclear cells. These TCRs come from a person aged 18-69 years in good health.

This clone showed up many times. The read stops 3 residues short of the end of the CDR3; the missing end is completed from the germline J gene. The chain is built from TRBV4-1 and TRBJ1-1; no clear D gene. Trimming shortened V by 3 bases and J by 6 bases, and 17 bases separated the two germline ends. CDR1 and CDR2 from the germline V gene are MGHRA and YSYEKL. CDR3 length: 15 residues. CDR3 bases read: TGCGCCAGCAGCCAGGGCGGGGAGGTAATTTCTGAA. Its protein is CASSQGGEVISE. The whole CDR3 is CASSQGGEVISEAFF.

This clone came up many times. The DNA ends 3 residues before the CDR3 does, and the rest of the CDR3 is filled in from the germline J gene. The chain has TRBV30 and TRBJ2-3; 7 nucleotides align to TRBD2. Looked up from germline, CDR1 is GTSNPN and CDR2 is SVGIG (reference sequence). After removal of 4 bases from V and 6 bases from J, the junction contained 10 bases not matched to a gene. CDR3 length: 14 residues. The CDR3 reads CAWNFAGVGDTQYF. The sequenced CDR3 bases are TGTGCCTGGAATTTTGCGGGAGTAGGCGATACG. Combining the CDR3 with reference TRBV30 and TRBJ2-3 gives the whole variable domain SQTIHQWPATLVQPVGSPLSLECTVEGTSNPNLYWYRQAAGRGLQLLFYSVGIGQISSEVPQNLSASRPQDRQFILSSKKLLLSDSGFYLCAWNFAGVGDTQYFGPGTRLTVL.

This clone was counted at least ten times. The read terminates 3 residues ahead of where the CDR3 ends, so the germline J gene completes it. The genes are TRBV7-9 and TRBJ2-1, with D possibly being TRBD2 (6 bases). CDR3 length: 14 residues. Per germline, CDR1 SEHNR and CDR2 FQNEAQ (reference sequence). With 2 bases removed from V and 4 bases from J, the gap between germline ends came to 9 bases. This chain's CDR3 is CASSLRGGYNEQFF. CDR3 DNA (partial): TGTGCCAGCAGCTTAAGGGGAGGATACAATGAG.

This clone was seen a few times. The CDR3 extends 3 residues past the end of the read, so its final part is completed from the germline J gene. The rearrangement links TRBV7-9 to TRBJ1-1; D is possibly TRBD1 (6 bases). The CDR3 has 14 residues. The germline V and J ends were trimmed by 5 bases and 1 base, with 11 bases remaining between them. The germline V gene encodes CDR1 SEHNR and CDR2 FQNEAQ (reference sequence). The CDR3 is CASSPQGRNTEAFF. The covered CDR3 bases are TGTGCCAGCAGCCCGCAGGGGAGGAACACTGAA.

This clone appeared many times. The read comes to an end 3 residues before the CDR3 does, leaving the germline J gene to fill in the end. The V and J genes are TRBV6-4 and TRBJ2-2; 8 nucleotides match TRBD1. The junction had 8 bases not matched to a gene; V was cut back by 9 bases and J by 2 bases. This CDR3 is 15 amino acids long. Looked up from germline, CDR1 is MRHNA and CDR2 is SNTAGT. CDR3 loop: CASSRGQGNTGELFF. The part of the CDR3 DNA that was read is TGTGCCAGTAGTCGAGGACAGGGAAACACCGGGGAG.

In its sample, this clone was seen many times. One junction end disagrees with the germline gene, perhaps due to a read error. From the germline J gene comes the end of the CDR3, since the read stops 3 residues before it. The chain uses TRBV6-1 and TRBJ2-7, with 10 bases matching TRBD1. The CDR3 contains 15 residues. CDR1 and CDR2 from the germline V gene are MNHNS and SASEGT. CDR3 DNA (partial): TGTGCCAGCAGGGAAGACAGGGGGCATGTAGGCGAG. Its protein is CASREDRGHVGE. The whole CDR3 region reads CASREDRGHVGEQYF.